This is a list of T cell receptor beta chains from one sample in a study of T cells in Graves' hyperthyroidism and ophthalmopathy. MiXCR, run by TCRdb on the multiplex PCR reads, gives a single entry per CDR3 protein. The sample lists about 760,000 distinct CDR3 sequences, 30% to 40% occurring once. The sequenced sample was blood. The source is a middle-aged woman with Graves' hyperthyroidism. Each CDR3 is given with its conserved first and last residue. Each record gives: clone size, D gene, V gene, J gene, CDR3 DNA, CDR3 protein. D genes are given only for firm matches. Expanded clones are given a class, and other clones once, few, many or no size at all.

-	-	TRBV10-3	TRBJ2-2	TGTGCCATCAGTGTGGTGGCCAGGGACGGGGAGCTGTTTTTT	CAISVVARDGELFF
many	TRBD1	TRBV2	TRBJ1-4	TGTGCCAGCAGGCGGGACAGCCGAACTAATGAAAAACTGTTTTTT	CASRRDSRTNEKLFF
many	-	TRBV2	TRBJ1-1	TGTGCCAGCAGTGGACAGACAGCGAACACTGAAGCTTTCTTT	CASSGQTANTEAFF
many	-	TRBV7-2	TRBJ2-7	TGTGCCAGCAGCTTAGCAGGGGCGGGGTTGGGTTCCGAGCAGTACTTC	CASSLAGAGLGSEQYF
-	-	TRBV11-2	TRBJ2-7	TGTGCCAGCTCACCCAGGGCCACAGATTCCTACGAGCAGTACTTC	CASSPRATDSYEQYF
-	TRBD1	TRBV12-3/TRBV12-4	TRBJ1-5	TGTGCCAGCAGTTCGACAGGGGGCACTCAGCCCCAGCATTTT	CASSSTGGTQPQHF
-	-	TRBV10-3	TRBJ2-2	TGTGCCATCAGTGAGAGAACAGGAGCAGGGGCAGGGGAGCTGCTTTTT	CAISERTGAGAGELLF
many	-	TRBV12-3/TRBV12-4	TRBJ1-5	TGTGCCAGCAGTCTGCCAGTTCAGCCCCAGCATTTT	CASSLPVQPQHF
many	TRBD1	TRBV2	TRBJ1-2	TGTGCCAGCCACCAGGGACAGGGGTGGGGCTACACCTTC	CASHQGQGWGYTF
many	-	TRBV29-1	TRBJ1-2	TGCAGCGCAGGGAGGGGAGACTATGGCTACACCTTC	CSAGRGDYGYTF
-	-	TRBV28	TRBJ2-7	TGTGCCAGCTTCGGGGGCTTAGACTACGAGCAGTACTTC	CASFGGLDYEQYF
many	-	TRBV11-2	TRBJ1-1	TGTGCCAGCAGCCAGGTCGGCCCTCGGGGTGGTAACACTGAAGCTTTCTTT	CASSQVGPRGGNTEAFF
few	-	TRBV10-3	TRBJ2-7	TGTGCCAGCAGTGAATCGCATTACGAAGACGAGCAGTACTTC	CASSESHYEDEQYF
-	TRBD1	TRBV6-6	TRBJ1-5	TGTGCCAGCACCTTAGGACAGGTCAGTCAGCCCCAGCATTTT	CASTLGQVSQPQHF
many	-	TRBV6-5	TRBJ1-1	TGTGCCAGCAGTCGGGACCTAGAGAACACTGAAGCTTTCTTT	CASSRDLENTEAFF
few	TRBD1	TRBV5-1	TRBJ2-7	TGCGCCAGCAGCAAAGACAGGGGTCCGCTTAGTCTGAAGTACTTC	CASSKDRGPLSLKYF
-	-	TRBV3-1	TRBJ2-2	TGTGCCAGCAGCCAGGCTGCGAACACCTGGGAGCTGTTTTTT	CASSQAANTWELFF
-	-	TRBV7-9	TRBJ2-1	TGTGCCAGCAGCCCCCCAGGGGGGAATGAGCAGTTCTTC	CASSPPGGNEQFF